The rows below give T cell receptor beta chains drawn from one sample of a study of blood T cell repertoires in COVID-19. Measured with immunoSEQ multiplex PCR; TCRdb has only the in-frame clones, and not every one. The repertoire holds over 60,000 clones, roughly 80% seen once, with approximately 19% in the top ten. Sequenced: peripheral blood. Source of these receptors: a human donor in a cohort sampled during active COVID-19. CDR3s leave out the opening cysteine and the closing phenylalanine or tryptophan. The order of the fields is CDR3 protein, J gene, V gene, clone size. Some rows have no size entry. The others give once, few or many, or a class for an expanded clone.

CDR3 protein: ASSQDYGGGYT; J gene: TRBJ1-2; V gene: TRBV4-1; clone size: few
CDR3 protein: ASVGSPTAGELF; J gene: TRBJ2-2; V gene: TRBV6-5; clone size: once
CDR3 protein: ASSMGQITDTQY; J gene: TRBJ2-3; V gene: TRBV19; clone size: few
CDR3 protein: ASSAGQLNTEAF; J gene: TRBJ1-1; V gene: TRBV5-4; clone size: NA
CDR3 protein: ASSASGEAEQF; J gene: TRBJ2-1; V gene: TRBV7-9; clone size: NA
CDR3 protein: ASGPRDRGFGGYT; J gene: TRBJ1-2; V gene: TRBV12-5; clone size: once
CDR3 protein: ATPSKGDQPQH; J gene: TRBJ1-5; V gene: TRBV19; clone size: once
CDR3 protein: ASSKSSTAYEQY; J gene: TRBJ2-7; V gene: TRBV5-1; clone size: NA
CDR3 protein: ASGSSYNEQF; J gene: TRBJ2-1; V gene: TRBV6-5; clone size: NA
CDR3 protein: ASSRSYGTVTYEQY; J gene: TRBJ2-7; V gene: TRBV13; clone size: few
CDR3 protein: ASSYGGDSYEQY; J gene: TRBJ2-7; V gene: TRBV6-5; clone size: few
CDR3 protein: ATSTTKQGRLNTEAF; J gene: TRBJ1-1; V gene: TRBV15; clone size: NA
CDR3 protein: ASSQRLAGIYNEQF; J gene: TRBJ2-1; V gene: TRBV11-2; clone size: NA
CDR3 protein: ASRETGIGSPLH; J gene: TRBJ1-6; V gene: TRBV6-5; clone size: NA
CDR3 protein: ASSFGGVAF; J gene: TRBJ1-1; V gene: TRBV11-2; clone size: NA
CDR3 protein: ASSFPTGGSGYT; J gene: TRBJ1-2; V gene: TRBV5-4; clone size: NA
CDR3 protein: ASSLALIGAGPNEQF; J gene: TRBJ2-1; V gene: TRBV7-6; clone size: NA
CDR3 protein: ATSTGGGRAF; J gene: TRBJ1-1; V gene: TRBV15; clone size: NA
CDR3 protein: ASSQDSRNTGELF; J gene: TRBJ2-2; V gene: TRBV4-1; clone size: once
CDR3 protein: ASSQEQGANTEAF; J gene: TRBJ1-1; V gene: TRBV4-2; clone size: once
CDR3 protein: ASSLQREKQY; J gene: TRBJ2-7; V gene: TRBV12-3/TRBV12-4; clone size: medium-sized
CDR3 protein: ASSFSGVQETQY; J gene: TRBJ2-5; V gene: TRBV7-9; clone size: NA
CDR3 protein: ASSSFTDTQY; J gene: TRBJ2-3; V gene: TRBV6-2/TRBV6-3; clone size: NA
CDR3 protein: ASTLEGSTDTQY; J gene: TRBJ2-3; V gene: TRBV7-9; clone size: NA
CDR3 protein: SVAGGGRAF; J gene: TRBJ1-1; V gene: TRBV29-1; clone size: NA
CDR3 protein: ASSQGSNSPLH; J gene: TRBJ1-6; V gene: TRBV3-1/TRBV3-2; clone size: NA
CDR3 protein: ASSPNSYGSYEQY; J gene: TRBJ2-7; V gene: TRBV3-1/TRBV3-2; clone size: NA
CDR3 protein: SVAPTRGTRQGARAF; J gene: TRBJ1-1; V gene: TRBV29-1; clone size: NA
CDR3 protein: ASSYNMNTEAF; J gene: TRBJ1-1; V gene: TRBV6-6; clone size: NA
CDR3 protein: SASATGGNSPLH; J gene: TRBJ1-6; V gene: TRBV20-1; clone size: NA
CDR3 protein: ASSFARGDEQY; J gene: TRBJ2-7; V gene: TRBV12-3/TRBV12-4; clone size: few
CDR3 protein: ASSYSIRSVEAF; J gene: TRBJ1-1; V gene: TRBV6-5; clone size: NA
CDR3 protein: ASGAGTLNTEAF; J gene: TRBJ1-1; V gene: TRBV27; clone size: NA
CDR3 protein: ASRRDTQETQY; J gene: TRBJ2-5; V gene: TRBV12-3/TRBV12-4; clone size: NA
CDR3 protein: ASSPLGLAGGKFNSPLH; J gene: TRBJ1-6; V gene: TRBV18; clone size: NA
CDR3 protein: ASSETGANTGELF; J gene: TRBJ2-2; V gene: TRBV5-1; clone size: NA
CDR3 protein: ASSRGDRGSSGANVLT; J gene: TRBJ2-6; V gene: TRBV2; clone size: NA
CDR3 protein: ASSERGNTGELF; J gene: TRBJ2-2; V gene: TRBV2; clone size: NA
CDR3 protein: ASRIGTGAAVSNEKLF; J gene: TRBJ1-4; V gene: TRBV19; clone size: once
CDR3 protein: ATSRDQDQPQH; J gene: TRBJ1-5; V gene: TRBV15; clone size: NA
CDR3 protein: ASSLSEQASSYEQY; J gene: TRBJ2-7; V gene: TRBV27; clone size: NA
CDR3 protein: ASSSTENAEAF; J gene: TRBJ1-1; V gene: TRBV12-3/TRBV12-4; clone size: NA
CDR3 protein: ASSPLAPRNYGYT; J gene: TRBJ1-2; V gene: TRBV6-6; clone size: NA
CDR3 protein: ASSPRPSGGADTQY; J gene: TRBJ2-3; V gene: TRBV11-3; clone size: NA
CDR3 protein: ASGPRPGSGGTDTQY; J gene: TRBJ2-3; V gene: TRBV12-5; clone size: NA
CDR3 protein: ATSRTTTDYEQY; J gene: TRBJ2-7; V gene: TRBV15; clone size: NA
CDR3 protein: ASSDPGGSTGYGYT; J gene: TRBJ1-2; V gene: TRBV10-1; clone size: NA
CDR3 protein: ASSPTGAEGYT; J gene: TRBJ1-2; V gene: TRBV7-3; clone size: NA
CDR3 protein: ASRDRAGSYEQY; J gene: TRBJ2-7; V gene: TRBV10-1; clone size: NA
CDR3 protein: ASRGGFSYEQY; J gene: TRBJ2-7; V gene: TRBV12-3/TRBV12-4; clone size: NA
CDR3 protein: ASSYSRSPLH; J gene: TRBJ1-6; V gene: TRBV27; clone size: NA
CDR3 protein: ASSETGGRYYEQY; J gene: TRBJ2-7; V gene: TRBV6-1; clone size: few
CDR3 protein: ASSLRGGDGGAYTQY; J gene: TRBJ2-3; V gene: TRBV27; clone size: NA